Listed below are T cell receptor beta chains from one sample, sequenced in a study of PD-L1 blockade in urothelial cancer. The protocol was immunoSEQ multiplex PCR, while the TCRdb copy is restricted to in-frame clones and leaves out a portion. The sample shows around 62,000 clones, 85% to 90% of them seen only once. The specimen was PBMCs, collected around atezolizumab (anti-PD-L1) treatment. The receptors come from a man aged 60 to 75 with urothelial cancer. CDR3s include the opening cysteine and the closing phenylalanine or tryptophan. The D gene is left open where the match is weak. Size tells how often a clone was seen (once, few, many) or the class of an expanded clone, and some rows leave it out.

.	TRBV6-5	TRBJ2-5	.	CASSSALETEETQYF	TGTGCCAGCAGCTCCGCCCTTGAGACAGAAGAGACCCAGTACTTC
.	TRBV5-1	TRBJ2-5	TRBD2	CASSLISGEYQETQYF	TGCGCCAGCAGCCTAATTAGCGGGGAGTACCAAGAGACCCAGTACTTC
.	TRBV30	TRBJ1-2	TRBD1	CAWSPGQVPHGYTF	TGTGCCTGGAGTCCGGGACAGGTACCCCATGGCTACACCTTC
.	TRBV7-9	TRBJ2-7	TRBD2	CASSSNAGGPRSYEQYF	TGTGCCAGCAGTTCCAACGCGGGAGGGCCCCGCTCCTACGAGCAGTACTTC
.	TRBV7-6	TRBJ2-5	.	CASSLLGGTQYF	TGTGCCAGCAGCTTATTGGGGGGGACCCAGTACTTC
many	TRBV30	TRBJ1-1	.	CAWSSQIEAFF	TGTGCCTGGAGTTCCCAGATTGAAGCTTTCTTT
.	TRBV19	TRBJ2-7	TRBD2	CASSVRTSGRDEQYF	TGTGCCAGTAGTGTACGGACTAGCGGGAGGGACGAGCAGTACTTC
once	TRBV29-1	TRBJ2-1	.	CSVDKTGSVNEQFF	TGCAGCGTTGATAAGACAGGATCCGTCAATGAGCAGTTCTTC
once	TRBV28	TRBJ1-4	TRBD1	CASRRDRGKLMRKLFF	TGTGCCAGCAGACGGGACAGGGGGAAACTAATGAGAAAACTGTTTTTT
.	TRBV2	TRBJ2-3	TRBD1	CASSGQGARGDTQYF	TGTGCCAGCAGCGGACAGGGGGCGCGGGGAGATACGCAGTATTTT
.	TRBV19	TRBJ1-1	.	CARDFLNTEAFF	TGTGCCAGAGACTTTTTGAACACTGAAGCTTTCTTT
.	TRBV10-3	TRBJ1-3	.	CAISAHQGSGNTIYF	TGTGCCATCAGTGCTCACCAGGGCTCTGGAAACACCATATATTTT
.	TRBV28	TRBJ1-5	TRBD1	CASSSGQIYSNQPQHF	TGTGCCAGCAGCTCGGGACAGATTTATAGCAATCAGCCCCAGCATTTT
.	TRBV10-3	TRBJ2-7	.	CAISPLGYEQYF	TGTGCCATCAGTCCCCTAGGCTACGAGCAGTACTTC
.	TRBV12-5	TRBJ2-3	TRBD2	CASGLGTSPDTQYF	TGTGCTAGTGGTTTGGGGACTAGTCCAGATACGCAGTATTTT
.	TRBV5-1	TRBJ1-2	TRBD1	CASSGTGGASYGYTF	TGCGCCAGCAGCGGGACAGGGGGCGCCTCCTATGGCTACACCTTC
.	TRBV5-1	TRBJ1-4	TRBD1	CASSLGQLNEKLFF	TGCGCCAGCAGCCTGGGACAGCTCAATGAAAAACTGTTTTTT
.	TRBV6-4	TRBJ2-3	TRBD2	CASSQRTSGGYTQYF	TGTGCCAGCAGCCAAAGGACTAGCGGGGGATATACGCAGTATTTT